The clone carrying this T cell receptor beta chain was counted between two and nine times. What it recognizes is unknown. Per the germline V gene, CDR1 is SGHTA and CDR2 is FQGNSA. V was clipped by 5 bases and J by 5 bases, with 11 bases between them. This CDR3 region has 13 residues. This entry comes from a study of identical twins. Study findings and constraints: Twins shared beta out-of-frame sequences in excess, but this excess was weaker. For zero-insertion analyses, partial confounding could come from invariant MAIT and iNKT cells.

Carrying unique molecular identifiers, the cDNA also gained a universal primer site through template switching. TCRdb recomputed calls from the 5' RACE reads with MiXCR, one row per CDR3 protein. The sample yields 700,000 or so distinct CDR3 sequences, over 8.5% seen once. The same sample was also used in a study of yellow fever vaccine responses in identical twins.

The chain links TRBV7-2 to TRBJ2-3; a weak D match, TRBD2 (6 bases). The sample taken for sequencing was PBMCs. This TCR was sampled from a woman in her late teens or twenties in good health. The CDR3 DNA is TGTGCCAGCAGCCCCCAGCGGGTAGATACGCAGTATTTT. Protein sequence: CASSPQRVDTQYF.